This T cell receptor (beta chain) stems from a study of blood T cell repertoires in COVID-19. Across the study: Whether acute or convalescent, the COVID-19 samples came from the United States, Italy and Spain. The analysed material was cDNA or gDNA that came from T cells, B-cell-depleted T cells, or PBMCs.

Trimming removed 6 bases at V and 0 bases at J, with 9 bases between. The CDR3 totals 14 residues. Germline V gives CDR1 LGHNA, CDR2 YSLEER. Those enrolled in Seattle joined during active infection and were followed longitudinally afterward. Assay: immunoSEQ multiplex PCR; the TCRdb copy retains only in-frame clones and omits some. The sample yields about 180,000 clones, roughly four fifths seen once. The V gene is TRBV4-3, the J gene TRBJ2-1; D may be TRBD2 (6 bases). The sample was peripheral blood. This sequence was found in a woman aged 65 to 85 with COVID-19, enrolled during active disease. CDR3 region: CASRRDLSYNEQFF. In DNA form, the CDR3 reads TGCGCCAGCAGGCGGGACCTCTCCTACAATGAGCAGTTCTTC.